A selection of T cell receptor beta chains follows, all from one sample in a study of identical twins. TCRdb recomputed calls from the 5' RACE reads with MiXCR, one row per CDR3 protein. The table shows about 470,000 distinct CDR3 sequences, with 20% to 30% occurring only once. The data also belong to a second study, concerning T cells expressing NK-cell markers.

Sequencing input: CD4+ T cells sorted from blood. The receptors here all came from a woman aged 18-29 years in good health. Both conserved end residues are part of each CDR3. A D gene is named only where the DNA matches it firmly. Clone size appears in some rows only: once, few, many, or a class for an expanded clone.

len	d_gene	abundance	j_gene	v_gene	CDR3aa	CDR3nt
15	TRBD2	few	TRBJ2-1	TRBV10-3	CAISPRTSGDNEQFF	TGTGCCATCAGTCCCAGGACTAGCGGGGACAATGAGCAGTTCTTC
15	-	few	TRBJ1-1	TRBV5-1	CASSLTPGAGAEAFF	TGCGCCAGCAGCTTGACACCAGGGGCCGGCGCTGAAGCTTTCTTT
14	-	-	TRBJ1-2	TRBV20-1	CSAYRESANYGYTF	TGCAGTGCTTACAGGGAGTCGGCTAACTATGGCTACACCTTC
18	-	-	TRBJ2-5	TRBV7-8	CASSPSSQGSVPQGTQYF	TGTGCCAGCAGCCCATCCTCACAGGGAAGCGTACCTCAAGGGACCCAGTACTTC
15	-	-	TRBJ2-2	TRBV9	CASSPTTGTTGELFF	TGTGCCAGCAGCCCCACAACAGGGACGACCGGGGAGCTGTTTTTT
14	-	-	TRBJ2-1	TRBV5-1	CASSFTAAGNEQFF	TGCGCCAGCAGCTTTACGGCGGCAGGGAATGAGCAGTTCTTC
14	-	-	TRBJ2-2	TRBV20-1	CSAIQKLNTGELFF	TGCAGTGCTATACAAAAATTGAACACCGGGGAGCTGTTTTTT
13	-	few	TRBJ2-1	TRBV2	CASSVGPLNEQFF	TGTGCCAGCAGCGTGGGACCATTGAATGAGCAGTTCTTC
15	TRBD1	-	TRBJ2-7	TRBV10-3	CAISDGDRGRYEQYF	TGTGCCATCAGTGATGGCGACAGGGGAAGATACGAGCAGTACTTC
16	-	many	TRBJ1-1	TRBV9	CASSVGAGNTGTEAFF	TGTGCCAGCAGCGTAGGAGCGGGAAATACGGGAACTGAAGCTTTCTTT
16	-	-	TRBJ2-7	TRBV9	CASSRGGGTASYEQYF	TGTGCCAGCAGTCGGGGAGGGGGGACAGCCTCCTACGAGCAGTACTTC
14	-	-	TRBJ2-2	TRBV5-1	CASSLEGYSGELFF	TGCGCCAGCAGCTTGGAGGGTTATTCCGGGGAGCTGTTTTTT
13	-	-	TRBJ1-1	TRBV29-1	CSVERGGGTEAFF	TGCAGCGTTGAGAGAGGTGGCGGCACTGAAGCTTTCTTT
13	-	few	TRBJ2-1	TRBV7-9	CASSFGTNNEQFF	TGTGCCAGCAGCTTCGGGACCAACAATGAGCAGTTCTTC
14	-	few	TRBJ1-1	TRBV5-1	CASSREVMNTEAFF	TGCGCCAGCAGCAGGGAAGTAATGAACACTGAAGCTTTCTTT
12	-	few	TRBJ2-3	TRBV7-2	CASSKPTDTQYF	TGTGCCAGCTCGAAACCCACAGATACGCAGTATTTT
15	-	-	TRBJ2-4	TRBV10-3	CAISGGGAAKNIQYF	TGTGCCATCAGTGGCGGGGGCGCAGCCAAAAACATTCAGTACTTC
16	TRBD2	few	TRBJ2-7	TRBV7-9	CASSLQGTSGWNEQYF	TGTGCCAGCAGCCTACAAGGGACTAGCGGGTGGAACGAGCAGTACTTC
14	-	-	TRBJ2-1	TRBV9	CASSVDRLLGEQFF	TGTGCCAGCAGCGTAGACAGGCTGTTGGGTGAGCAGTTCTTC
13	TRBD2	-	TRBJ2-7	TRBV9	CASSVNAGGEQYF	TGTGCCAGCAGCGTAAACGCGGGGGGCGAGCAGTACTTC
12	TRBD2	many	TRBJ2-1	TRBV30	CAWLAGYNEQFF	TGTGCCTGGCTAGCGGGATACAATGAGCAGTTCTTC
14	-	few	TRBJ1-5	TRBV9	CASSDGRLHQPQHF	TGTGCCAGCAGTGACGGGAGACTTCATCAGCCCCAGCATTTT
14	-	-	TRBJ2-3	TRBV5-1	CASSFGGHTDTQYF	TGCGCCAGCAGCTTCGGCGGACACACAGATACGCAGTATTTT
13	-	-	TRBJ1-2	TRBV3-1	CASSNPDRQGYTF	TGTGCCAGCAGCAACCCGGACCGGCAGGGCTACACCTTC
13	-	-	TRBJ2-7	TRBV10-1	CASSERGSLGQYF	TGCGCCAGCAGTGAACGGGGGAGTCTCGGGCAGTACTTC
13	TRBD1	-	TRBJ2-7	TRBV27	CASSGQESYEQYF	TGTGCCAGCAGCGGACAGGAATCCTACGAGCAGTACTTC